The TCR beta chain described here comes from a study of cytomegalovirus exposure and HLA in healthy donors (dated by TCRdb to the late 2010s). With regard to the full study: A later analysis indicated that the 130 or so validation repertoires were generated on the platform also employed for the 720 or so repertoires of the first cohort. The study aimed to test whether signatures of past pathogen exposure could be identified by cataloging public T cell receptors. Besides the first cohort of approximately 670 subjects, a separate validation cohort made up of 120 different subjects was used. The study combined high-throughput TCR immunosequencing, statistical association of individual TCRs with disease status, and machine learning to predict cytomegalovirus infection status. Results the study describes overall, beyond this receptor: Most TCR sequences were observed very rarely across donors, whereas some public TCRs were present in many individuals. A later analysis had no HLA typing for the validation cohort, so co-occurrence there was scored across all 130 or so repertoires. The study listed 150 to 200 TCR beta chains as associated with cytomegalovirus. Three of the identified cytomegalovirus-associated TCR beta chains were confirmed in vitro to be specific for cytomegalovirus antigens. Of the cluster scores, around 95% were above 0 in a later analysis, which found that TCRs clustered in the first cohort also tended to co-occur in the 95 to 150 validation repertoires. According to the authors, the approach could potentially be generalized to other disease states and immunological phenotypes. In both the original and validation cohorts, the classifier was reported to diagnose cytomegalovirus status with high specificity and sensitivity.

The library came from the immunoSEQ multiplex PCR assay. Regarding the original processing steps: To diagnose cytomegalovirus status from the catalog of TCR beta chain sequences, a statistical classification framework was built. In TCRdb, the immuneACCESS table is reduced to in-frame sequences with V and J assigned. These tables do not hold every clone; where another copy was compared, an unresolved V gene accounts for under half, and the others remain unexplained. D and trimming come from the DNA, and the V and J calls and clone size come from that table. The sample records around 190,000 clones, about 84% of which are singletons. Roughly 1.5% of the sample is in the top ten clones. Donors formed part of the validation cohort, which comprised about 130 subjects and was distinct from the first cohort of 666 subjects. V gives up 3 bases and J gives up 11 bases, and the segment between their germline ends measures 23 bases. Measured from the cysteine to the phenylalanine, the CDR3 is 17 residues long. Of the read, only the CDR3 DNA is kept; its 51 bases are in frame from base 1. CDR1 and CDR2 were assigned from the germline V gene as MNHNS and SASEGT.

A note on this clone: Its antigen has not been determined. There are no base qualities to consult, and no much larger clone falls within one base.

The chain is assembled from TRBV6-1 and TRBJ1-6; the best D guess is TRBD1, with 6 bases matching. The sample taken for sequencing was PBMCs. The TCR was taken from a young woman in good health and CMV-seronegative. The bases are TGTGCCAGCAGTGACGAAGACAGTTTCGGGACATTCGCACCCCTCCACTTT. It encodes CASSDEDSFGTFAPLHF.